These 14 T cell receptor beta chains came from one sample sequenced in a study of shared clonotypes between healthy human individuals. Profiled with immunoSEQ multiplex PCR; TCRdb holds only in-frame clones, not every one. The data show 2 million to 3 million clones, with roughly 93% seen just once and more than 0.35% held by the top ten. Sequences were obtained from naive CD4+ T cells from PBMCs. As to subset: CD45RA+ positively selected. All receptors come from a man between 18 and 35 years old in good health. Some clones in this sample may be carry-over from other donors' samples.

With respect to this clone: An end of the junction does not agree with germline; a read error may underlie this. The chain carries TRBV19 and TRBJ2-2; 9 positions agree with TRBD1. Germline-derived CDR1 and CDR2 are LNHDA and SQIVND (reference sequence). This CDR3 spans 17 amino acids. The chain's CDR3 is CASRVMGQGRRTGELFF. CDR3 coding DNA: TGTGCTAGTAGGGTCATGGGACAGGGTCGCCGCACCGGGGAGCTGTTTTTT.

This clone was counted a few times. The chain joins TRBV5-1 to TRBJ2-5, with D hard to call. This CDR3 comprises 13 residues. Germline V CDR1 and CDR2: SGHRS, YFSETQ. Trimming left V 7 bases short and J 2 bases short, with 12 bases between. CDR3 sequence: CASSGEGQETQYF. The CDR3 DNA sequence: TGCGCCAGCTCTGGGGAAGGTCAAGAGACCCAGTACTTC.

The chain carries TRBV19 and TRBJ1-1, with TRBD1 matching over 10 bases. The V gene end was trimmed by 1 base and the J gene end by 6 bases; junction bases not matched to a gene: 8. The germline gives CDR1 LNHDA, CDR2 SQIVND (reference sequence). CDR3 length equals 16 residues. The CDR3 region is CASSIVGQGVGSEAFF. The CDR3 coding sequence is TGTGCCAGTAGTATAGTAGGACAGGGGGTAGGCTCTGAAGCTTTCTTT.

The chain links TRBV27 to TRBJ2-1; D unclear. The V end lost 7 bases, the J end lost 0 bases, and 22 bases lay between the germline ends. CDR3 length: 18 amino acids. Germline V gene data show CDR1 as MNHEY and CDR2 as SMNVEV (reference sequence). In DNA, the CDR3 is TGTGCCAGCATGAGGAGAAAGAGAACTACCGACTCCTACAATGAGCAGTTCTTC. This sequence encodes CASMRRKRTTDSYNEQFF.

The chain links TRBV18 to TRBJ1-2; no reliable D call. V was trimmed by 1 base and J by 1 base, leaving 4 bases between them. Germline V gene lookup returns CDR1 KGHSH and CDR2 LQKENI. The CDR3 length is 13 residues. The CDR3 loop reads CASSPQDNYGYTF. The CDR3 nucleotides are TGTGCCAGCTCACCACAAGATAACTATGGCTACACCTTC.

This chain joins TRBV4-3 and TRBJ1-3, with unresolved D. This CDR3 is built from 16 residues. Germline V gene sequence: CDR1 LGHNA, CDR2 YSLEER. Trimming left V 1 base short and J 4 bases short, with 14 bases between. The CDR3 here is CASSQAIPLGGNTIYF. CDR3 sequence (DNA): TGCGCCAGCAGCCAAGCTATTCCTCTAGGGGGAAACACCATATATTTT.

The gene calls are TRBV7-9 and TRBJ2-7; TRBD1 agrees at 10 bases. V was pared by 4 bases and J by 3 bases, with 9 bases of the junction left unmatched. CDR3 length: 16 residues. The germline gives CDR1 SEHNR, CDR2 FQNEAQ (reference sequence). CDR3 loop: CASSSPPRTGGYEQYF. As DNA, the CDR3 is TGTGCCAGCAGCTCCCCCCCGCGGACAGGGGGCTACGAGCAGTACTTC.

This clone was detected once. Distinct nucleotide sequences in the sample also encode this CDR3. The rearrangement uses TRBV12-5 and TRBJ2-5; 7 bases match TRBD2. The V gene's germline CDR1 is LGHNT and CDR2 FRNRAP. CDR3 length: 13 amino acids. The ends lost 3 bases at V and 4 bases at J; junction bases unmatched: 2. CDR3 sequence reads: CASGLGGGETQYF. The DNA of the CDR3 is TGTGCTAGTGGTTTAGGCGGGGGAGAGACCCAGTACTTC.

V usage is TRBV7-6 and J usage is TRBJ2-1; a weak D match, TRBD1 (7 bases). The CDR3 spans 14 residues. The germline gives CDR1 SGHVS, CDR2 FNYEAQ. V lost 5 bases and J 10 bases, leaving 18 bases between the germline ends. The CDR3 DNA follows: TGTGCCAGCAGCCGGCCGGCAGGGGGGAGGGAGCAGTTCTTC. Protein product: CASSRPAGGREQFF.

The CDR3 DNA is TGCAGCGTCCACTGGCGAGGGCCCAAAGAGACCCAGTACTTC. It is translated as CSVHWRGPKETQYF. This rearrangement joins TRBV29-1 to TRBJ2-5; D is possibly TRBD2 (5 bases). CDR3 size: 14 residues. Trimming removed 6 bases at V and 3 bases at J, with 17 bases between. Per germline, CDR1 SQVTM and CDR2 ANQGSEA.

This clone was picked up one time. This chain links TRBV6-5 with TRBJ1-1; 8 bases are a match to TRBD1. The ends lost 4 bases at V and 4 bases at J; junction bases unmatched: 5. The germline V gene encodes CDR1 MNHEY and CDR2 SVGAGI. This CDR3 comprises 14 residues. CDR3 protein: CASSLGQATTEAFF. The CDR3 nucleotides are TGTGCCAGCAGTTTGGGACAGGCGACCACTGAAGCTTTCTTT.

This clone occurred a few times. The chain employs TRBV30 and TRBJ1-2; 9 positions agree with TRBD1. Germline V gene data show CDR1 as GTSNPN and CDR2 as SVGIG (reference sequence). This CDR3 region has 16 residues. Trimming at V came to 1 base and at J to 5 bases, leaving 11 bases not matched to a gene. The CDR3 DNA reads as TGTGCCTGGAGTGACTTTAGGGACAGGGCGGGATATGGCTACACCTTC. This codes for CAWSDFRDRAGYGYTF.

On this clone itself: This same CDR3 is encoded by further DNA sequences in the sample. The genes are TRBV7-9 and TRBJ2-5, with no clear D. The V end was cut by 5 bases, the J end by 0 bases, with 10 bases between. This CDR3 spans 14 amino acids. Germline values: CDR1 SEHNR, CDR2 FQNEAQ (reference sequence). The CDR3 bases are TGTGCCAGCAGCCCCGGACGGTACCAAGAGACCCAGTACTTC. This gives the protein CASSPGRYQETQYF.

V usage is TRBV30 and J usage is TRBJ1-4; a weak D match, TRBD1 (5 bases). The germline CDR1 and CDR2 sequences are GTSNPN and SVGIG (reference sequence). V was cut by 1 base and J by 7 bases, with 19 bases left in between. The CDR3 covers 16 residues. The CDR3 sequence: CAWSGYPGREGEKLFF. The CDR3 DNA is TGTGCCTGGAGTGGATACCCAGGGCGGGAAGGTGAAAAACTGTTTTTT.